The rows below give T cell receptor beta chains drawn from one sample of a study of T cell changes during pregnancy in multiple sclerosis. Clones were read by immunoSEQ multiplex PCR, and TCRdb kept only the in-frame ones, dropping some. This table has around 77,000 clones, roughly 92% appearing once. Sequencing used peripheral blood, obtained in the third trimester of pregnancy. These receptors were collected from a female donor with multiple sclerosis, enrolled in a pregnancy study. Both conserved end residues are part of each CDR3. Each record gives: D gene, clone size, V gene, CDR3 length, J gene, CDR3 protein, CDR3 DNA. The D gene is left open where the match is weak. Where a row states a size, it is once, few, many or the class of an expanded clone; other rows omit it.

d_call: .
clone_size: .
v_call: TRBV5-1
cdr3_length: 15
j_call: TRBJ2-1
cdr3_aa: CASSPAEGTYNEQFF
cdr3_nt: TGCGCCAGCAGCCCCGCGGAGGGGACCTACAATGAGCAGTTCTTC

d_call: TRBD1
clone_size: .
v_call: TRBV5-8
cdr3_length: 16
j_call: TRBJ1-5
cdr3_aa: CASRYRGTGSNQPQHF
cdr3_nt: TGTGCCAGCAGATACAGGGGGACAGGGAGCAATCAGCCCCAGCATTTT

d_call: .
clone_size: .
v_call: TRBV5-6
cdr3_length: 13
j_call: TRBJ1-1
cdr3_aa: CASTRGAPTEAFF
cdr3_nt: TGTGCCAGTACCCGCGGGGCGCCTACTGAAGCTTTCTTT

d_call: TRBD1
clone_size: .
v_call: TRBV19
cdr3_length: 15
j_call: TRBJ1-1
cdr3_aa: CASSMQSGGWTEAFF
cdr3_nt: TGTGCCAGTAGTATGCAATCAGGGGGTTGGACTGAAGCTTTCTTT

d_call: TRBD1
clone_size: .
v_call: TRBV18
cdr3_length: 14
j_call: TRBJ1-1
cdr3_aa: CASSQITGTVEAFF
cdr3_nt: TGTGCCAGCTCCCAAATCACCGGGACAGTTGAAGCTTTCTTT

d_call: TRBD1
clone_size: .
v_call: TRBV18
cdr3_length: 13
j_call: TRBJ1-2
cdr3_aa: CASSPRQGDGYTF
cdr3_nt: TGTGCCAGCTCACCTCGACAGGGTGATGGCTACACCTTC

d_call: TRBD1
clone_size: .
v_call: TRBV4-2
cdr3_length: 17
j_call: TRBJ2-1
cdr3_aa: CASSQVPGQILYNEQFF
cdr3_nt: TGTGCCAGCAGCCAAGTCCCGGGACAGATCTTATACAATGAGCAGTTCTTC

d_call: .
clone_size: once
v_call: TRBV6-5
cdr3_length: 13
j_call: TRBJ1-1
cdr3_aa: CASTLQGDTEAFF
cdr3_nt: TGTGCCAGCACCTTACAGGGTGACACTGAAGCTTTCTTT

d_call: TRBD1
clone_size: once
v_call: TRBV5-5
cdr3_length: 15
j_call: TRBJ2-2
cdr3_aa: CASSRTGVNTGELFF
cdr3_nt: TGTGCCAGCAGCCGGACAGGGGTTAACACCGGGGAGCTGTTTTTT

d_call: TRBD2
clone_size: once
v_call: TRBV28
cdr3_length: 14
j_call: TRBJ2-2
cdr3_aa: CASIIAGEAGELFF
cdr3_nt: TGTGCCAGCATCATAGCGGGAGAGGCCGGGGAGCTGTTTTTT

d_call: TRBD2
clone_size: .
v_call: TRBV27
cdr3_length: 16
j_call: TRBJ2-1
cdr3_aa: CASSFILAGAYNEQFF
cdr3_nt: TGTGCCAGCAGTTTCATTCTAGCGGGTGCCTACAATGAGCAGTTCTTC

d_call: .
clone_size: .
v_call: TRBV9
cdr3_length: 15
j_call: TRBJ1-2
cdr3_aa: CASSVASQSYYGYTF
cdr3_nt: TGTGCCAGCAGCGTAGCCTCTCAGTCTTATTATGGCTACACCTTC

d_call: TRBD2
clone_size: .
v_call: TRBV7-2
cdr3_length: 14
j_call: TRBJ2-5
cdr3_aa: CASSLVGGQETQYF
cdr3_nt: TGTGCCAGCAGCTTAGTGGGGGGGCAAGAGACCCAGTACTTC

d_call: .
clone_size: once
v_call: TRBV27
cdr3_length: 13
j_call: TRBJ1-1
cdr3_aa: CASSFLGDQKAFF
cdr3_nt: TGTGCCAGCAGTTTTCTCGGGGATCAGAAGGCTTTCTTT

d_call: .
clone_size: .
v_call: TRBV5-4
cdr3_length: 15
j_call: TRBJ2-3
cdr3_aa: CASSPKNGGPDTQYF
cdr3_nt: TGTGCCAGCAGCCCTAAAAATGGGGGCCCAGATACGCAGTATTTT

d_call: TRBD2
clone_size: .
v_call: TRBV5-1
cdr3_length: 16
j_call: TRBJ2-1
cdr3_aa: CASSSILAGGLNEQFF
cdr3_nt: TGCGCCAGCAGCTCCATCCTAGCGGGAGGGCTCAATGAGCAGTTCTTC

d_call: TRBD2
clone_size: .
v_call: TRBV2
cdr3_length: 16
j_call: TRBJ2-3
cdr3_aa: CASSAGTSGSMNTQYF
cdr3_nt: TGTGCCAGCAGTGCCGGAACTAGCGGGAGTATGAATACGCAGTATTTT

d_call: .
clone_size: .
v_call: TRBV11-2
cdr3_length: 16
j_call: TRBJ2-3
cdr3_aa: CASSPTGLTSTDTQYF
cdr3_nt: TGTGCCAGCAGCCCTACCGGACTCACGAGCACAGATACGCAGTATTTT

d_call: .
clone_size: .
v_call: TRBV2
cdr3_length: 13
j_call: TRBJ1-4
cdr3_aa: CASRGDWNEKLFF
cdr3_nt: TGTGCCAGCAGGGGGGACTGGAATGAAAAACTGTTTTTT

d_call: TRBD2
clone_size: .
v_call: TRBV5-1
cdr3_length: 16
j_call: TRBJ2-3
cdr3_aa: CASTKTSGRATDTQYF
cdr3_nt: TGCGCCAGCACGAAAACGAGCGGGAGGGCCACAGATACGCAGTATTTT

d_call: .
clone_size: .
v_call: TRBV5-6
cdr3_length: 14
j_call: TRBJ1-4
cdr3_aa: CASSLSGVGEKLFF
cdr3_nt: TGTGCCAGCAGCTTGTCAGGGGTTGGCGAAAAACTGTTTTTT

d_call: TRBD2
clone_size: once
v_call: TRBV11-3
cdr3_length: 14
j_call: TRBJ2-1
cdr3_aa: CASSLRLGLGEQFF
cdr3_nt: TGTGCCAGCAGCTTACGACTAGGACTAGGTGAGCAGTTCTTC

d_call: .
clone_size: .
v_call: TRBV19
cdr3_length: 16
j_call: TRBJ1-3
cdr3_aa: CASRSGDRNSGNTIYF
cdr3_nt: TGTGCCAGTAGATCGGGTGACAGGAACTCTGGAAACACCATATATTTT

d_call: .
clone_size: .
v_call: TRBV6-1
cdr3_length: 15
j_call: TRBJ2-3
cdr3_aa: CASSEVSGSTDTQYF
cdr3_nt: TGTGCCAGCAGTGAAGTAAGCGGGAGCACAGATACGCAGTATTTT

d_call: TRBD1
clone_size: .
v_call: TRBV28
cdr3_length: 14
j_call: TRBJ2-7
cdr3_aa: CASSRRDRIYEQYF
cdr3_nt: TGTGCCAGCAGCCGCCGGGACAGAATCTACGAGCAGTACTTC

d_call: .
clone_size: .
v_call: TRBV28
cdr3_length: 15
j_call: TRBJ2-7
cdr3_aa: CASSPLSGTVYEQYF
cdr3_nt: TGTGCCAGCAGTCCCCTCTCAGGGACTGTCTACGAGCAGTACTTC

d_call: .
clone_size: .
v_call: TRBV5-1
cdr3_length: 13
j_call: TRBJ2-2
cdr3_aa: CASSPDQTGELFF
cdr3_nt: TGCGCCAGCAGCCCAGATCAGACCGGGGAGCTGTTTTTT

d_call: .
clone_size: .
v_call: TRBV30
cdr3_length: 13
j_call: TRBJ1-2
cdr3_aa: CAWSRVGGSGYTF
cdr3_nt: TGTGCCTGGAGTAGGGTCGGAGGATCCGGCTACACCTTC

d_call: .
clone_size: .
v_call: TRBV6-1
cdr3_length: 14
j_call: TRBJ1-1
cdr3_aa: CASSEAQGLTEAFF
cdr3_nt: TGTGCCAGCAGTGAAGCGCAGGGGCTGACTGAAGCTTTCTTT

d_call: .
clone_size: once
v_call: TRBV28
cdr3_length: 12
j_call: TRBJ1-2
cdr3_aa: CASSGANYGYTF
cdr3_nt: TGTGCCAGCAGCGGAGCTAACTATGGCTACACCTTC

d_call: TRBD2
clone_size: .
v_call: TRBV28
cdr3_length: 17
j_call: TRBJ2-7
cdr3_aa: CASSLGLAGALPYEQYF
cdr3_nt: TGTGCCAGCAGTTTGGGACTAGCGGGAGCTTTACCTTACGAGCAGTACTTC

d_call: TRBD2
clone_size: once
v_call: TRBV2
cdr3_length: 16
j_call: TRBJ2-5
cdr3_aa: CASSEQAAGGVETQYF
cdr3_nt: TGTGCCAGCAGTGAGCAGGCAGCGGGAGGTGTAGAGACCCAGTACTTC

d_call: TRBD2
clone_size: .
v_call: TRBV5-1
cdr3_length: 14
j_call: TRBJ2-3
cdr3_aa: CASRLAVGTDTQYF
cdr3_nt: TGCGCCAGCCGACTAGCGGTTGGCACAGATACGCAGTATTTT

d_call: TRBD1
clone_size: .
v_call: TRBV6-1
cdr3_length: 16
j_call: TRBJ1-2
cdr3_aa: CASSASIGTGGYGYTF
cdr3_nt: TGTGCCAGCAGTGCTTCTATCGGGACAGGGGGTTATGGCTACACCTTC

d_call: TRBD1
clone_size: .
v_call: TRBV19
cdr3_length: 16
j_call: TRBJ2-3
cdr3_aa: CASSIEQGAGTDTQYF
cdr3_nt: TGTGCCAGTAGTATAGAACAGGGGGCGGGCACAGATACGCAGTATTTT

d_call: .
clone_size: .
v_call: TRBV21-1
cdr3_length: 16
j_call: TRBJ1-2
cdr3_aa: CASSVRDRNGRYGYTF
cdr3_nt: TGTGCCAGCAGCGTCCGGGACAGAAACGGACGCTATGGCTACACCTTC

d_call: .
clone_size: .
v_call: TRBV18
cdr3_length: 15
j_call: TRBJ1-2
cdr3_aa: CASSPSDGQIYGYTF
cdr3_nt: TGTGCCAGCTCACCCTCGGACGGACAGATCTATGGCTACACCTTC

d_call: TRBD2
clone_size: .
v_call: TRBV28
cdr3_length: 14
j_call: TRBJ2-7
cdr3_aa: CASVLSGSRAEQYF
cdr3_nt: TGTGCCAGCGTACTTAGCGGGAGTCGAGCCGAGCAGTACTTC

d_call: .
clone_size: .
v_call: TRBV2
cdr3_length: 16
j_call: TRBJ2-7
cdr3_aa: CASRAFGTSSFYEQYF
cdr3_nt: TGTGCCAGCAGAGCCTTTGGGACATCGTCTTTTTACGAGCAGTACTTC

d_call: .
clone_size: .
v_call: TRBV7-9
cdr3_length: 16
j_call: TRBJ1-4
cdr3_aa: CASSPLKQGLNEKLFF
cdr3_nt: TGTGCCAGCAGCCCCCTCAAACAGGGTCTTAATGAAAAACTGTTTTTT

d_call: .
clone_size: .
v_call: TRBV7-5
cdr3_length: 18
j_call: TRBJ1-4
cdr3_aa: CVPPREVSSRGTNEKLFF
cdr3_nt: TGTGTCCCTCCCCGGGAGGTCTCCTCACGGGGGACTAATGAAAAACTGTTTTTT

d_call: .
clone_size: .
v_call: TRBV30
cdr3_length: 13
j_call: TRBJ1-5
cdr3_aa: CAWSVQENQPQHF
cdr3_nt: TGTGCCTGGAGTGTTCAGGAAAATCAGCCCCAGCATTTT

d_call: .
clone_size: .
v_call: TRBV29-1
cdr3_length: 13
j_call: TRBJ2-7
cdr3_aa: CSVVQGGAYEQYF
cdr3_nt: TGCAGCGTTGTGCAGGGCGGGGCCTACGAGCAGTACTTC

d_call: TRBD1
clone_size: .
v_call: TRBV7-2
cdr3_length: 18
j_call: TRBJ2-4
cdr3_aa: CASSSRDAGQGPKNIQYF
cdr3_nt: TGTGCCAGCAGCTCGCGAGACGCGGGACAGGGGCCAAAAAACATTCAGTACTTC

d_call: .
clone_size: .
v_call: TRBV30
cdr3_length: 11
j_call: TRBJ2-1
cdr3_aa: CAYAKRDEQFF
cdr3_nt: TGTGCCTACGCGAAGAGAGATGAGCAGTTCTTC

d_call: .
clone_size: .
v_call: TRBV19
cdr3_length: 14
j_call: TRBJ1-2
cdr3_aa: CASSISDSHYGYTF
cdr3_nt: TGTGCCAGTAGTATCTCGGACAGCCACTATGGCTACACCTTC

d_call: TRBD1
clone_size: once
v_call: TRBV10-1
cdr3_length: 15
j_call: TRBJ1-1
cdr3_aa: CATGAPPQGAVEAFF
cdr3_nt: TGCGCCACCGGGGCCCCCCCCCAGGGGGCGGTTGAAGCTTTCTTT

d_call: .
clone_size: .
v_call: TRBV6-6
cdr3_length: 13
j_call: TRBJ2-3
cdr3_aa: CASSYPGADTQYF
cdr3_nt: TGTGCCAGCAGTTACCCAGGGGCAGATACGCAGTATTTT

d_call: TRBD2
clone_size: once
v_call: TRBV6-5
cdr3_length: 15
j_call: TRBJ2-7
cdr3_aa: CASSYGGGLVTEQYF
cdr3_nt: TGTGCCAGCAGTTACGGGGGGGGACTAGTTACGGAGCAGTACTTC

d_call: .
clone_size: .
v_call: TRBV29-1
cdr3_length: 15
j_call: TRBJ2-3
cdr3_aa: CSVARPNPGTDTQYF
cdr3_nt: TGCAGCGTTGCTAGGCCCAACCCGGGCACAGATACGCAGTATTTT

d_call: TRBD2
clone_size: .
v_call: TRBV7-6
cdr3_length: 15
j_call: TRBJ2-7
cdr3_aa: CASSLLAGGGYEQYF
cdr3_nt: TGTGCCAGCAGCTTACTAGCGGGGGGGGGCTACGAGCAGTACTTC